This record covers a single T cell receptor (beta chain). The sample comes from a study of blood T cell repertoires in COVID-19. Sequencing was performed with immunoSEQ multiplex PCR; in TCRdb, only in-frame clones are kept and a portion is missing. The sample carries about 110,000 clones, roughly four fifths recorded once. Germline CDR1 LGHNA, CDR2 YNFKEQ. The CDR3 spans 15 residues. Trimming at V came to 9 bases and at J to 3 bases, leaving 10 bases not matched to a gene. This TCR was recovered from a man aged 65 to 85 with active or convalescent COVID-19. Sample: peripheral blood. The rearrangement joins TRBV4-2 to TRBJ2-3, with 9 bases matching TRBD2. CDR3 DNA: TGTGCCAGTTCCGCGGGGGGGCTGAGGACAGATACGCAGTATTTT. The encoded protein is CASSAGGLRTDTQYF.